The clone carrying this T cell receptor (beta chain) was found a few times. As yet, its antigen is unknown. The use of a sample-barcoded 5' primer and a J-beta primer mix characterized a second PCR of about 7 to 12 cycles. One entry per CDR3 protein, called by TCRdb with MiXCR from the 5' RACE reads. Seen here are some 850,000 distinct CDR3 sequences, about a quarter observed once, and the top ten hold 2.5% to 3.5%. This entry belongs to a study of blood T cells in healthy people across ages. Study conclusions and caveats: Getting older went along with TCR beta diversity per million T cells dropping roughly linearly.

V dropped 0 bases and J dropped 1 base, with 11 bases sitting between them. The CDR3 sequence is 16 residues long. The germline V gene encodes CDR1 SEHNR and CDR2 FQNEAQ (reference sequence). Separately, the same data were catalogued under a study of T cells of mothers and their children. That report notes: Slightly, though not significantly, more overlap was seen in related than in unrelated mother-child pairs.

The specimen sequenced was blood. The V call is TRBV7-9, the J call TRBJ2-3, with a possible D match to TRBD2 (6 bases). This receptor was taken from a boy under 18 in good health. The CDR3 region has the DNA TGTGCCAGCAGCTTAGCGCGAACGGGGGGCACAGATACGCAGTATTTT. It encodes CASSLARTGGTDTQYF.